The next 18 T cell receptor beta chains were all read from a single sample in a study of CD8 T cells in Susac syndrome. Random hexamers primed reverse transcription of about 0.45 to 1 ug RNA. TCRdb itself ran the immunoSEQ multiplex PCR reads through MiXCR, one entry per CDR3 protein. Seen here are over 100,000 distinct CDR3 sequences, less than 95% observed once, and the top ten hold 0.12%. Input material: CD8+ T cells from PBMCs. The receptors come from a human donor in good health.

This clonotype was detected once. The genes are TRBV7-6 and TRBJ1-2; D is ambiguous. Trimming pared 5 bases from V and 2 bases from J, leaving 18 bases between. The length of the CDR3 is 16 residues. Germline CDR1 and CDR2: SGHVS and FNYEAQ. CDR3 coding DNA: TGTGCCAGCAGCCCTCAGGTGGGCCTAGCAAACTATGGCTACACCTTC. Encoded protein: CASSPQVGLANYGYTF.

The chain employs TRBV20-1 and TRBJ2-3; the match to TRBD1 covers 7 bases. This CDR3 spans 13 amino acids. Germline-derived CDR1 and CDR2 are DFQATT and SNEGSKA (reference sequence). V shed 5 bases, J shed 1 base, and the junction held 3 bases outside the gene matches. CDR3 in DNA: TGCAGTGCTGGTACAGGGGGCACAGATACGCAGTATTTT. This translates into CSAGTGGTDTQYF.

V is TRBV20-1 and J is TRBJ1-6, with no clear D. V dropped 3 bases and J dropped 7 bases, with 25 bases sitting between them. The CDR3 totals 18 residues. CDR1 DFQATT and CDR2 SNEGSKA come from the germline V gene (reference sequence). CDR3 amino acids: CSASSELIGFAANSPLHF. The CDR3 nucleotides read TGCAGTGCTAGTAGCGAATTGATAGGGTTTGCGGCGAATTCACCCCTCCACTTT.

In DNA, the CDR3 is TGTGCCAGCAATCTTGGCGGGGGGCCACAAGAGACCCAGTACTTC. Residues: CASNLGGGPQETQYF. The V call is TRBV2, the J call TRBJ2-5; 8 bases map to TRBD2. The germline V gene encodes CDR1 SNHLY and CDR2 FYNNEI. Trimming at V came to 7 bases and at J to 2 bases, leaving 9 bases not matched to a gene. The CDR3 runs 15 residues.

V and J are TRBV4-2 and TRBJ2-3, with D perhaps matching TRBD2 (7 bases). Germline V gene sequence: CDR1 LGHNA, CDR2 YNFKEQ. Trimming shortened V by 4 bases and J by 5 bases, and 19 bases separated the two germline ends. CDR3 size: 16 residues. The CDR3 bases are TGTGCCAGCAGCCCCTTGGTGGGGGGGCAGGGAGATACGCAGTATTTT. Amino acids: CASSPLVGGQGDTQYF.

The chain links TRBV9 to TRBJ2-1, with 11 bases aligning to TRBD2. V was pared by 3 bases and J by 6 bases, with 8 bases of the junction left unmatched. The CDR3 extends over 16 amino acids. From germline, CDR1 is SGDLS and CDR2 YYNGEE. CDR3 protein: CASSEYSGRAVNEQFF. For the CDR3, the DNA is TGTGCCAGCAGCGAGTATAGCGGGAGGGCTGTCAATGAGCAGTTCTTC.

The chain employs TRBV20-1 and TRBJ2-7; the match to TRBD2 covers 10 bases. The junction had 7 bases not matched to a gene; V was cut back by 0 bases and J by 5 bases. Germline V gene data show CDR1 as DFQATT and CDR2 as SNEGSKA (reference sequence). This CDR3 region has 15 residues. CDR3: CSARDPLAGADEQYF. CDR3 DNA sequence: TGCAGTGCTAGAGATCCCCTAGCGGGAGCCGACGAGCAGTACTTC.

The CDR3 spells CASNYGRGKGNEQFF. The CDR3 DNA reads TGTGCCAGCAATTATGGACGGGGGAAGGGCAATGAGCAGTTCTTC. The chain links TRBV2 to TRBJ2-1; TRBD2 is a possible D gene (6 bases). CDR1 and CDR2 from the germline V gene are SNHLY and FYNNEI. Trimming took off 7 bases at V and 6 bases at J, with 19 bases between the two ends. CDR3 size: 15 residues.

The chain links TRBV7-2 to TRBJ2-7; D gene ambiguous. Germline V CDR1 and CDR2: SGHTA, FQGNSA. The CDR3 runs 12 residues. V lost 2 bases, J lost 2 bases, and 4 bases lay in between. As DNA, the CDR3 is TGTGCCAGCAGCTTACGGGCCTACGAGCAGTACTTC. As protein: CASSLRAYEQYF. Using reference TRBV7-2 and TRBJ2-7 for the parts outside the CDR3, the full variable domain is GAGVSQSPSNKVTEKGKDVELRCDPISGHTALYWYRQSLGQGLEFLIYFQGNSAPDKSGLPSDRFSAERTGGSVSTLTIQRTQQEDSAVYLCASSLRAYEQYFGPGTRLTVT.

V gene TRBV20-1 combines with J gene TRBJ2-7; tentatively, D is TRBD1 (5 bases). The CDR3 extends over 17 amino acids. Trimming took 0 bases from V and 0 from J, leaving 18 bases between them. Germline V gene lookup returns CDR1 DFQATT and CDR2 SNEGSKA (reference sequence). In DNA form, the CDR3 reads TGCAGTGCTAGAGACATAACCAGGGCCGATTACTCCTACGAGCAGTACTTC. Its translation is CSARDITRADYSYEQYF.

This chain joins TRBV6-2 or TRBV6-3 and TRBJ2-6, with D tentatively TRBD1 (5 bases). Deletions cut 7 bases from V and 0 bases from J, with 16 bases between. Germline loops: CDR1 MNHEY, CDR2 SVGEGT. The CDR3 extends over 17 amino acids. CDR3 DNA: TGTGCCAGCATCCAGACAGTAGCCTTCTCTGGGGCCAACGTCCTGACTTTC. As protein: CASIQTVAFSGANVLTF.

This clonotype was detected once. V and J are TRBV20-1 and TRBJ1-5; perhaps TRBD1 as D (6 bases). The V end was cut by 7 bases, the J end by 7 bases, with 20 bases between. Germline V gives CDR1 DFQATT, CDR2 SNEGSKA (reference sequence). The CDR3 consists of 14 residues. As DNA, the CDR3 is TGCAGTGTAACCTCCATTGGGGGCAGGCAGCCCCAGCATTTT. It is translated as CSVTSIGGRQPQHF.

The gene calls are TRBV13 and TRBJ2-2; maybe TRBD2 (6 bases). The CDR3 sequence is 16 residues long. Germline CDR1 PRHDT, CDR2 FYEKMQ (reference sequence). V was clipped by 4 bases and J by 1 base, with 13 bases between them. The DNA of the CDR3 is TGTGCCAGCAGCTCGATCGGAGCGGGGAACACCGGGGAGCTGTTTTTT. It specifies CASSSIGAGNTGELFF.

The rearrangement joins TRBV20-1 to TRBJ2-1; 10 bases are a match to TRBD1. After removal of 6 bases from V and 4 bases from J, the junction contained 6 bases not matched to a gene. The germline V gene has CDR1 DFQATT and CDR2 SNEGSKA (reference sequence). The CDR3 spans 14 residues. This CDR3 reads CSASGTGAYNEQFF. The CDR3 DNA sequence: TGCAGTGCCTCCGGGACAGGGGCATACAATGAGCAGTTCTTC.

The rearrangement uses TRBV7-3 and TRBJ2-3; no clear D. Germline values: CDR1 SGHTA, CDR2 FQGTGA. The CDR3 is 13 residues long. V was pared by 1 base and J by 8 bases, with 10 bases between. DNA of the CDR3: TGTGCCAGCAGCTTAAATCAGGAAGGTACGCAGTATTTT. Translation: CASSLNQEGTQYF. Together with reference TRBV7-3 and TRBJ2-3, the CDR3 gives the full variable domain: GAGVSQTPSNKVTEKGKYVELRCDPISGHTALYWYRQSLGQGPEFLIYFQGTGAADDSGLPNDRFFAVRPEGSVSTLKIQRTERGDSAVYLCASSLNQEGTQYFGPGTRLTVL.

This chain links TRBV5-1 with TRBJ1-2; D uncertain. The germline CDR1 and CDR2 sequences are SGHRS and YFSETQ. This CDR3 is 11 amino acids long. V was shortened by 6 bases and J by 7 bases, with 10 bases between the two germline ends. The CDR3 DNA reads TGCGCCAGCATAGGAGGAGGTGGCTACACCTTC. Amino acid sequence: CASIGGGGYTF.

The CDR3 spells CASSSQAGNSPLHF. In DNA, the CDR3 is TGTGCCAGCAGCTCACAGGCTGGAAATTCACCCCTCCACTTT. V gene TRBV7-8 combines with J gene TRBJ1-6, with D possibly TRBD1 on 5 matching bases. V gave up 4 bases and J gave up 7 bases, with 11 bases separating them. CDR3 length: 14 residues. The germline V gene encodes CDR1 SGHVS and CDR2 FQNEAQ.

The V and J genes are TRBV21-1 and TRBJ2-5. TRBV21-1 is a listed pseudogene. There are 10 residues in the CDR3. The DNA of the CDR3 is TGTGCCAGCACCCAAGAGACCCAGTACTTC. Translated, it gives CASTQETQYF.